This T cell receptor beta chain was sequenced during a study of response to subunit inactivated influenza vaccine. Study results and caveats: Authors suggested each seasonal influenza vaccination recruits few new T cells.

With regard to this clonotype: The antigen is undetermined.

TCRdb processed the RT-PCR reads anew with MiXCR; each CDR3 protein has one entry. The sample has a few hundred thousand distinct CDR3 sequences; around 13% are singletons. The TCR comes from a middle-aged man who received an inactivated influenza vaccine. The material sequenced was PBMCs from blood, taken 12 days after vaccination.

CDR3 in DNA: TGTGCCAGCAGCGCGCGGGCCCCAGATACGCAGTATTTT. Encoded protein: CASSARAPDTQYF. This chain links TRBV7-2 with TRBJ2-3; D perhaps matches TRBD2 (5 bases). Germline CDR1 and CDR2: SGHTA and FQGNSA. Between the trimmed V and J ends, which lost 5 bases and 4 bases, there was a span of 10 bases. This CDR3 has 13 amino acids. The variable domain in full, with the rest retrieved from reference TRBV7-2 and TRBJ2-3, is GAGVSQSPSNKVTEKGKDVELRCDPISGHTALYWYRQSLGQGLEFLIYFQGNSAPDKSGLPSDRFSAERTGGSVSTLTIQRTQQEDSAVYLCASSARAPDTQYFGPGTRLTVL.